Here is one T cell receptor beta chain with its context. This specimen comes from a study of blood T cell repertoires in COVID-19. Study overall: What the recovered Cohort 3 donors had was two negative PCRs, clearance, or symptom resolution. T cells, B-cell-depleted T cells, or PBMCs supplied cDNA or gDNA.

Participants were placed into cohorts based on the clinical history they reported. The V gene end was trimmed by 5 bases and the J gene end by 3 bases; junction bases not matched to a gene: 11. From germline, CDR1 is MNHEY and CDR2 SMNVEV (reference sequence). The CDR3 loop spans 16 amino acids. The protocol was immunoSEQ multiplex PCR, while the TCRdb copy is restricted to in-frame clones and leaves out a portion. The sample has under 200,000 clones; 70% to 90% are singletons. The J gene is TRBJ1-1, the V gene TRBV27, with 8 positions matching TRBD1. This receptor was identified in a woman aged 40 to 50 in a cohort exposed to, infected with or recovered from COVID-19 (not recorded which). Sequences were obtained from PBMCs or T cells enriched from blood (not recorded which). CDR3 amino acids: CASSPGDRKGYTEAFF. The CDR3 DNA is TGTGCCAGCAGTCCCGGGGACAGGAAGGGGTACACTGAAGCTTTCTTT.